This TCR beta chain came from a study of shared clonotypes between healthy human individuals. Study-wide results and caveats: Sampling involved blood alone; tissue repertoires likely differ.

Concerning this clone: Its antigen remains unidentified.

Sequencing was performed with immunoSEQ multiplex PCR; in TCRdb, only in-frame clones are kept and a portion is missing. The table includes under 2,500,000 clones, approximately 96% detected once. The V gene end was trimmed by 4 bases and the J gene end by 5 bases; junction bases not matched to a gene: 4. The CDR3 consists of 15 residues. The germline V gene encodes CDR1 SGHRS and CDR2 YFSETQ. The source is a man younger than 30 in good health. The rearrangement joins TRBV5-1 to TRBJ2-7; 15 positions match TRBD2. What was sequenced was naive CD4+ T cells sorted from blood. Subset in this sample: CD45RA+ positively selected. Here the CDR3 reads CASSTRTSGGDEQYF. The CDR3 DNA sequence: TGCGCCAGCAGCACAAGGACTAGCGGGGGGGACGAGCAGTACTTC.